One and the same sample provided the 10 T cell receptor beta chains below, sequenced in a study of spatial heterogeneity in lung cancer. As to time point: sample taken at primary tumor resection. Unsorted whole RNA of tumor, nontumor lung or frozen PBMC was sequenced. MiXCR, run by TCRdb on the 5' RACE reads, gives a single entry per CDR3 protein. Here the sample spans around 92,000 distinct CDR3 sequences, approximately 12% being singletons. The sequenced sample was PBMCs, obtained at surgery. Receptors originate from a male donor with early-stage non-small cell lung cancer.

Only a few counts were recorded for this clonotype. The chain links TRBV9 to TRBJ1-5; D remains ambiguous. The CDR3 consists of 16 residues. Deletions cut 3 bases from V and 1 base from J, with 14 bases between. CDR1 is SGDLS, CDR2 YYNGEE, per germline. Written as DNA, the CDR3 is TGTGCCAGCAGCGCCCCTGACGGAAAAAGCAATCAGCCCCAGCATTTT. Translation gives CASSAPDGKSNQPQHF.

This clonotype was recorded a few times. This chain joins TRBV30 and TRBJ1-6, with a possible D match to TRBD1 (6 bases). V lost 2 bases to trimming and J lost 16 bases, with 21 bases between them. Germline V gives CDR1 GTSNPN, CDR2 SVGIG (reference sequence). CDR3 length: 14 residues. Here the CDR3 reads CAWSIGQPQTGLHF. The CDR3 DNA follows: TGTGCCTGGAGTATTGGACAGCCGCAGACCGGGCTCCACTTT.

This clonotype showed up just a few times. The rearrangement uses TRBV7-3 and TRBJ1-1, with D possibly being TRBD1 (6 bases). The germline V and J ends were trimmed by 4 bases and 7 bases, with 13 bases remaining between them. CDR3 length: 13 residues. Germline CDR1 is SGHTA and CDR2 is FQGTGA. Here the CDR3 DNA reads TGTGCCAGCAGCTACGACGGAGGGGGTGAAGCTTTCTTT. Translating gives CASSYDGGGEAFF.

The chain carries TRBV20-1 and TRBJ2-5; 8 bases line up with TRBD2. This CDR3 is built from 14 residues. The trim removed 6 bases at V and 2 bases at J, leaving 8 bases unmatched. The germline gives CDR1 DFQATT, CDR2 SNEGSKA (reference sequence). The chain's CDR3 is CSAPPGGVQETQYF. The DNA of the CDR3 is TGCAGTGCCCCGCCGGGGGGGGTACAAGAGACCCAGTACTTC.

This clonotype has only a few counts. The genes are TRBV21-1 and TRBJ2-7; the D call of TRBD1 is as the table states it, not checked on the DNA. TRBV21-1 has pseudogene status. This CDR3 comprises 15 residues. The CDR3 DNA reads TGTGCCAGCAGCCCTCGTCCCGAGACCGGTAACGAGCAGTACTTC. It yields the protein CASSPRPETGNEQYF.

This chain connects TRBV18 to TRBJ1-1; D not resolved. Trimming pared 0 bases from V and 4 bases from J, leaving 9 bases between. Germline CDR1 and CDR2: KGHSH and LQKENI. The CDR3 consists of 14 residues. CDR3 protein: CASSPPLGSTEAFF. CDR3 DNA sequence: TGTGCCAGCTCACCACCGCTAGGGAGCACTGAAGCTTTCTTT.

The chain recombines TRBV11-2 with TRBJ1-1; D call uncertain. V was clipped by 5 bases and J by 1 base, with 17 bases between them. The CDR3 loop spans 16 amino acids. CDR1 and CDR2 from the germline V gene are SGHAT and FQNNGV. CDR3 sequence: CASSLPYTRRNTEAFF. The CDR3 DNA is TGTGCCAGCAGCCTCCCATACACCAGGAGGAACACTGAAGCTTTCTTT.

In nucleotides, the CDR3 is TGCAGTGCTAGAACACTAGCGGGGGGAAGCTACGAGCAGTACTTC. It encodes CSARTLAGGSYEQYF. The rearrangement joins TRBV20-1 to TRBJ2-7; TRBD2 aligns across 12 bases. Germline CDR1 is DFQATT and CDR2 is SNEGSKA (reference sequence). V was clipped by 2 bases and J by 3 bases; unmatched bases: 5. This CDR3 has 15 amino acids.

CDR3 nucleotides: TGTGCCAGCAAGGTGCGGGGGCTCTACAATGAGCAGTTCTTC. Its protein product is CASKVRGLYNEQFF. J is TRBJ2-1 and V is TRBV6-2 or TRBV6-3, with D possibly being TRBD2 (7 bases). Germline lookup yields CDR1 MNHEY and CDR2 SVGEGT. V was clipped by 7 bases and J by 3 bases, with 13 bases between them. This CDR3 contains 14 residues.

This clonotype was detected only a few times. The chain couples TRBV7-6 to TRBJ1-3; D call uncertain. From germline, CDR1 is SGHVS and CDR2 FNYEAQ. The V gene lost 5 bases and the J gene lost 0 bases, with 8 bases spanning the gap. The CDR3 sequence is 14 residues long. The CDR3 reads CASSRESSGNTIYF. CDR3 DNA sequence: TGTGCCAGCAGCCGAGAGAGCTCTGGAAACACCATATATTTT.